Shown below are 25 T cell receptor beta chains from a single sample sequenced in a study of blood T cell repertoires in COVID-19. Produced via immunoSEQ multiplex PCR; TCRdb's table is partial and in-frame only. The sample carries 95,000 or so clones, approximately 91% recorded once. What was sequenced was peripheral blood. The origin of the receptors is a woman in her seventies with acute or convalescent COVID-19.

This clone was observed a single time. This sequence joins TRBV7-2 and TRBJ2-3; 12 bases fit TRBD2. There are 15 residues in the CDR3. V shed 5 bases, J shed 3 bases, and the junction held 3 bases outside the gene matches. Germline values: CDR1 SGHTA, CDR2 FQGNSA. CDR3 coding DNA: TGTGCCAGCAGCACTACTAGCGGGGGGACAGATACGCAGTATTTT. Protein sequence: CASSTTSGGTDTQYF.

The rearrangement links TRBV5-1 to TRBJ1-6; D perhaps matches TRBD1 (5 bases). Germline CDR1 and CDR2: SGHRS and YFSETQ. The CDR3 is 16 residues long. Trimming left V 4 bases short and J 0 bases short, with 11 bases between. This CDR3 reads CASSPRQTSYNSPLHF. The CDR3 DNA reads as TGCGCCAGCAGCCCACGACAGACCTCCTATAATTCACCCCTCCACTTT. Full variable domain (outside the CDR3, taken from reference TRBV5-1 and TRBJ1-6): KAGVTQTPRYLIKTRGQQVTLSCSPISGHRSVSWYQQTPGQGLQFLFEYFSETQRNKGNFPGRFSGRQFSNSRSEMNVSTLELGDSALYLCASSPRQTSYNSPLHFGNGTRLTVT.

V usage is TRBV5-1 and J usage is TRBJ2-2; maybe TRBD1 (6 bases). This CDR3 contains 15 residues. Trimming cost V 0 bases and J 3 bases, with 9 bases left between them. CDR1 SGHRS and CDR2 YFSETQ come from the germline V gene. This CDR3 is CASSLEGTHTGELFF. The CDR3 nucleotides are TGCGCCAGCAGCTTGGAAGGGACACACACCGGGGAGCTGTTTTTT. Full variable domain (remainder filled in from reference TRBV5-1 and TRBJ2-2): KAGVTQTPRYLIKTRGQQVTLSCSPISGHRSVSWYQQTPGQGLQFLFEYFSETQRNKGNFPGRFSGRQFSNSRSEMNVSTLELGDSALYLCASSLEGTHTGELFFGEGSRLTVL.

The gene calls are TRBV7-8 and TRBJ1-5; possibly TRBD1 for D (6 bases). The CDR3 covers 17 residues. V was shortened by 5 bases and J by 0 bases, with 17 bases between the two germline ends. Germline loops: CDR1 SGHVS, CDR2 FQNEAQ. CDR3 sequence: CASSGVTGEYSNQPQHF. DNA for the CDR3: TGTGCCAGCAGCGGAGTGACAGGAGAATATAGCAATCAGCCCCAGCATTTT.

The chain recombines TRBV19 with TRBJ1-2, with D hard to call. V shed 9 bases and J shed 7 bases, with 18 bases lying between them. CDR1 is LNHDA, CDR2 SQIVND, per germline (reference sequence). The CDR3 covers 13 residues. DNA of the CDR3: TGTGCCAGCCAAACAGACGGCGCGAGTGGCTACACCTTC. Its protein is CASQTDGASGYTF.

The chain uses TRBV3-1 (or the pseudogene TRBV3-2) and TRBJ2-7; TRBD1 might be the D (6 bases). Trimming cost V 0 bases and J 3 bases, with 18 bases left between them. The CDR3 extends over 17 amino acids. Germline V lookup: CDR1 LGHDT, CDR2 YNNKEL (reference sequence). CDR3 amino acids: CASSQDGEAKGGYEQYF. The CDR3 nucleotides are TGTGCCAGCAGCCAAGATGGGGAAGCAAAAGGGGGCTACGAGCAGTACTTC.

This chain connects TRBV4-1 to TRBJ2-3; D is perhaps TRBD2 (6 bases). There are 19 residues in the CDR3. V lost 0 bases, J lost 1 base, and 20 bases lay in between. Germline assignment: CDR1 MGHRA and CDR2 YSYEKL. CDR3 DNA: TGCGCCAGCAGCCAAGAGGCCCTCCCGGGCGCGGGGCGCACAGATACGCAGTATTTT. It translates to CASSQEALPGAGRTDTQYF.

This chain uses TRBV5-1 with TRBJ1-3; possible D gene TRBD1, 6 bases. This CDR3 has 17 residues. The germline gives CDR1 SGHRS, CDR2 YFSETQ. Trimming cost V 1 base and J 0 bases, with 14 bases left between them. DNA for the CDR3: TGCGCCAGCAGCTTGTTGACAGGCGCGAGCTCTGGAAACACCATATATTTT. Translated: CASSLLTGASSGNTIYF. The full variable domain, in which reference TRBV5-1 and TRBJ1-3 provide the parts outside the CDR3, is KAGVTQTPRYLIKTRGQQVTLSCSPISGHRSVSWYQQTPGQGLQFLFEYFSETQRNKGNFPGRFSGRQFSNSRSEMNVSTLELGDSALYLCASSLLTGASSGNTIYFGEGSWLTVV.

The V gene is TRBV28, the J gene TRBJ1-5, with D tentatively TRBD1 (5 bases). Between the trimmed V and J ends, which lost 6 bases and 1 base, there was a span of 16 bases. The CDR3 has 16 residues. Germline CDR1 MDHEN, CDR2 SYDVKM. The CDR3 DNA reads TGTGCCAGCAGGTCCCGTGACAGTATGAGCAATCAGCCCCAGCATTTT. Translating it yields CASRSRDSMSNQPQHF.

The genes are TRBV5-1 and TRBJ1-3; TRBD1 aligns across 7 bases. V shed 4 bases, J shed 0 bases, and the junction held 7 bases outside the gene matches. Germline CDR1 is SGHRS and CDR2 is YFSETQ. The CDR3 is 16 amino acids. The CDR3 DNA sequence: TGCGCCAGCAGCGTCGGACAGGCGAACTCTGGAAACACCATATATTTT. Amino acid sequence: CASSVGQANSGNTIYF.

The chain links TRBV2 to TRBJ1-5, with D possibly TRBD1 on 5 matching bases. The CDR3 loop spans 14 amino acids. V lost 8 bases, J lost 6 bases, and 17 bases lay in between. From germline, CDR1 is SNHLY and CDR2 FYNNEI. CDR3 loop: CASGDRGVAQPQHF. CDR3 DNA: TGTGCCAGCGGCGATCGGGGGGTAGCTCAGCCCCAGCATTTT.

The V gene is TRBV9, the J gene TRBJ1-1; D gene ambiguous. Trimming stripped 6 bases from V and 8 bases from J, with 20 bases between. Germline V gene lookup returns CDR1 SGDLS and CDR2 YYNGEE. This CDR3 comprises 14 residues. CDR3 DNA: TGTGCCAGCACCTTGTCGGCGGATGGAGTGGAAGCTTTCTTT. It translates to CASTLSADGVEAFF.

The chain uses TRBV30 and TRBJ1-2; no clear D. Between the trimmed V and J ends, which lost 0 bases and 5 bases, there was a span of 10 bases. The length of the CDR3 is 13 residues. In germline, CDR1 is GTSNPN, CDR2 SVGIG (reference sequence). The CDR3 DNA sequence: TGTGCCTGGAGTGTTAAAGGAGAGTATGGCTACACCTTC. Its translation: CAWSVKGEYGYTF.

The V and J genes are TRBV7-8 and TRBJ1-5; TRBD1 agrees at 8 bases. CDR3 size: 16 residues. Germline V gene lookup returns CDR1 SGHVS and CDR2 FQNEAQ. V was pared by 2 bases and J by 9 bases, with 12 bases of the junction left unmatched. The CDR3, as DNA: TGTGCCAGCAGCTTATCTCTGGACAGGGTAAAGGGGCCCCAGCATTTT. Encoded protein: CASSLSLDRVKGPQHF.

The chain employs TRBV9 and TRBJ1-6; D unresolved. V lost 4 bases to trimming and J lost 7 bases, with 9 bases between them. Germline CDR1 and CDR2: SGDLS and YYNGEE. The CDR3 covers 13 residues. The CDR3 loop reads CASSPTRNSPLHF. The CDR3 bases are TGTGCCAGCAGCCCGACGAGGAATTCACCCCTCCACTTT.

The V and J genes are TRBV19 and TRBJ2-3; 7 nucleotides agree with TRBD1. CDR3 length: 13 residues. With 4 bases clipped from V and 7 bases from J, the junction kept 5 bases outside the gene matches. Looked up from germline, CDR1 is LNHDA and CDR2 is SQIVND (reference sequence). CDR3 sequence reads: CASSTDRVNTQYF. CDR3 DNA sequence: TGTGCCAGTAGTACCGACAGGGTGAATACGCAGTATTTT.

This chain uses TRBV2 with TRBJ2-5; 8 bases map to TRBD2. The germline V gene has CDR1 SNHLY and CDR2 FYNNEI. The length of the CDR3 is 14 residues. Germline trimming cut 9 bases from V and 5 bases from J; bases unmatched to any gene: 11. The CDR3 protein is CASRGTGGPETQYF. CDR3 coding DNA: TGTGCCAGTAGAGGGACGGGAGGGCCGGAGACCCAGTACTTC.

The rearrangement uses TRBV12-3 or TRBV12-4 and TRBJ2-5, with 7 positions matching TRBD2. V was clipped by 6 bases and J by 4 bases; unmatched bases: 5. The CDR3 is 13 residues long. CDR3 sequence reads: CASSSSGTETQYF. The CDR3 DNA reads as TGTGCCAGCAGCTCAAGCGGGACAGAGACCCAGTACTTC.

This clone appeared once. J is TRBJ2-1 and V is TRBV11-3; possibly TRBD1 for D (6 bases). Trimming left V 1 base short and J 10 bases short, with 11 bases between. Per germline, CDR1 SGHNT and CDR2 YENEEA. The CDR3 is 13 amino acids. This chain's CDR3 is CASSLGGQGEQFF. CDR3 DNA sequence: TGTGCCAGCAGCTTAGGGGGGCAGGGCGAGCAGTTCTTC.

This chain links TRBV27 with TRBJ1-1, with D maybe TRBD1 (6 bases). Germline CDR1 and CDR2: MNHEY and SMNVEV (reference sequence). Trimming cost V 10 bases and J 11 bases, with 26 bases left between them. The CDR3 is made up of 14 amino acids. CDR3 loop: CATEPNTGPARAFF. As DNA, the CDR3 is TGTGCCACCGAACCCAACACAGGGCCCGCAAGGGCTTTCTTT.

The CDR3 reads CATSRDITSGITYNEQFF. In DNA form, the CDR3 reads TGTGCCACCAGCAGAGATATTACTAGCGGGATCACTTACAATGAGCAGTTCTTC. V gene TRBV15 combines with J gene TRBJ2-1, with 10 bases identical to TRBD2. Per the germline V gene, CDR1 is LNHNV and CDR2 is YYDKDF (reference sequence). The CDR3 runs to 18 residues. The J segment lost 4 bases and the V segment lost 0 bases, leaving 9 bases of the junction unmatched.

A single count supports this clone. The rearrangement uses TRBV11-3 and TRBJ2-1, with TRBD2 identical over 7 bases. Germline trimming cut 3 bases from V and 6 bases from J; bases unmatched to any gene: 5. The CDR3 has 14 amino acids. Looked up from germline, CDR1 is SGHNT and CDR2 is YENEEA. The CDR3 coding sequence is TGTGCCAGCAGCTTGGGAGGGGTCCTCAATGAGCAGTTCTTC. Residues: CASSLGGVLNEQFF.

This chain links TRBV19 with TRBJ1-5; tentatively, D is TRBD1 (5 bases). The V and J ends lost 3 bases and 3 bases respectively, with 9 bases between them. Germline values: CDR1 LNHDA, CDR2 SQIVND (reference sequence). The CDR3 has 14 amino acids. The CDR3 DNA reads as TGTGCCAGTAGTATCGACAGCACCAATCAGCCCCAGCATTTT. Its protein product is CASSIDSTNQPQHF. The entire variable domain, with the rest obtained from reference TRBV19 and TRBJ1-5, is as follows: DGGITQSPKYLFRKEGQNVTLSCEQNLNHDAMYWYRQDPGQGLRLIYYSQIVNDFQKGDIAEGYSVSREKKESFPLTVTSAQKNPTAFYLCASSIDSTNQPQHFGDGTRLSIL.

This chain links TRBV6-6 with TRBJ1-1, with unresolved D. CDR1 is MNHNY, CDR2 SVGAGI, per germline (reference sequence). V was shortened by 2 bases and J by 1 base, with 8 bases between the two germline ends. The length of the CDR3 is 14 residues. The DNA of the CDR3 is TGTGCCAGCAGTTACAGCGCGGGGAACACTGAAGCTTTCTTT. Translating gives CASSYSAGNTEAFF.

In its sample, this clone was seen once. V is TRBV19 and J is TRBJ2-7, with TRBD2 identical over 7 bases. The CDR3 sequence is 11 residues long. Looked up from germline, CDR1 is LNHDA and CDR2 is SQIVND (reference sequence). V lost 11 bases, J lost 6 bases, and 7 bases stayed unmatched. CDR3 loop: CAHWGGVEQYV. The DNA of the CDR3 is TGTGCCCACTGGGGGGGGGTCGAGCAGTACGTC.